This T cell receptor (beta chain) appears in the sequencing data of a study of blood T cell repertoires in COVID-19. The method was immunoSEQ multiplex PCR; TCRdb's version includes in-frame clones alone and lacks a portion of them. The table has 250,000 or so clones, about 85% seen once. The CDR3 consists of 16 residues. V dropped 3 bases and J dropped 3; count of bases not matched to a gene: 10. Germline CDR1 is SGHRS and CDR2 is YFSETQ. The sample comprised peripheral blood. The receptor's source is a man in his 60s with acute or convalescent COVID-19. This chain uses TRBV5-1 with TRBJ1-2; 8 nucleotides line up with TRBD1. The DNA for the CDR3 is TGCGCCAGCAGCTCGGCTCCAGGGGGCGCGGACTATGGCTACACCTTC. It translates to CASSSAPGGADYGYTF.